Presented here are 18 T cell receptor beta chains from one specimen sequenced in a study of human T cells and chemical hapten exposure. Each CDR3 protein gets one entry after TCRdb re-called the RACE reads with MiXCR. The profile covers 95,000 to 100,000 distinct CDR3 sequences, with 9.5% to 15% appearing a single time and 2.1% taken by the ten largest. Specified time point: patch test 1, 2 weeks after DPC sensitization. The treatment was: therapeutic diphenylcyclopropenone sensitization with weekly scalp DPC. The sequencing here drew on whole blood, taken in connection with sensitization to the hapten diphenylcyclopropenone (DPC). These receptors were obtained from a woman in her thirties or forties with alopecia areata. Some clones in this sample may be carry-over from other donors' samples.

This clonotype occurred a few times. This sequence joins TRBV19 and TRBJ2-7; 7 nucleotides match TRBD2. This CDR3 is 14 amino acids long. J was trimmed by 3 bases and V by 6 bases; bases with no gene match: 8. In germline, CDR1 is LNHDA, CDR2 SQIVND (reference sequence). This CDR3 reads CASRPSGGNYEQYF. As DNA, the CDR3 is TGTGCCAGTAGGCCTTCGGGGGGTAACTACGAGCAGTACTTC.

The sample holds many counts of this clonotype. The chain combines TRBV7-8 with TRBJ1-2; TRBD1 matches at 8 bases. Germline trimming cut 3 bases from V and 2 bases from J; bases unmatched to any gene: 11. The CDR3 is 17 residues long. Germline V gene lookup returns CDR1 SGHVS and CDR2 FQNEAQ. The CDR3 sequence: CASSFSLNRGNNYGYTF. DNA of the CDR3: TGTGCCAGCAGCTTCTCCCTTAACAGGGGGAACAACTATGGCTACACCTTC.

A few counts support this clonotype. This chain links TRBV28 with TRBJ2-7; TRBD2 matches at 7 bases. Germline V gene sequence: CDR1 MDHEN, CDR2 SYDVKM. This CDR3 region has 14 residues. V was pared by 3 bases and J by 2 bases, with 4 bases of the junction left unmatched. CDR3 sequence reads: CASSFSSGAYEQYF. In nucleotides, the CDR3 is TGTGCCAGCAGTTTTTCCAGCGGGGCCTACGAGCAGTACTTC.

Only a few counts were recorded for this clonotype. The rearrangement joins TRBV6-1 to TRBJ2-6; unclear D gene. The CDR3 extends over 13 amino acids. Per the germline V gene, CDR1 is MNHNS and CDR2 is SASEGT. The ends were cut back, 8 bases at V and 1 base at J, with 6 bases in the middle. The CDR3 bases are TGTGCCAGCCACTTATCTGGGGCCAACGTCCTGACTTTC. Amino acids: CASHLSGANVLTF.

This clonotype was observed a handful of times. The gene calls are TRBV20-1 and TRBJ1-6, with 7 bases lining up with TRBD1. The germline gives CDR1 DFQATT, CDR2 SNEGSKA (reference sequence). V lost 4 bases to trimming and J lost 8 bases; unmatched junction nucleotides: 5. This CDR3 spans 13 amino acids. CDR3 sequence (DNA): TGCAGTGCTAAGGGACAGCCAGATTCACCCCTCCACTTT. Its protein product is CSAKGQPDSPLHF.

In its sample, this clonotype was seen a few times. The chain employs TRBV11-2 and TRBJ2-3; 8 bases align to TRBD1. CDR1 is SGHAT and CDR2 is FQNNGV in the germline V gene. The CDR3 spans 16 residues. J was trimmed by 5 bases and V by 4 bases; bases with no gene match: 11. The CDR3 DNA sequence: TGTGCCAGCAGCTCCCGAGGGACAGGTGGCGGAGATACGCAGTATTTT. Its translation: CASSSRGTGGGDTQYF.

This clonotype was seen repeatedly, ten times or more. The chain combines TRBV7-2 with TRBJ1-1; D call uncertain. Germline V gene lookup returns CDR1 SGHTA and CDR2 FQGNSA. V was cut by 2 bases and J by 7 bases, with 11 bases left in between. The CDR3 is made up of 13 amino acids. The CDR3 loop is CASSLFSSGEAFF. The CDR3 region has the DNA TGTGCCAGCAGCTTATTTTCCTCTGGTGAAGCTTTCTTT.

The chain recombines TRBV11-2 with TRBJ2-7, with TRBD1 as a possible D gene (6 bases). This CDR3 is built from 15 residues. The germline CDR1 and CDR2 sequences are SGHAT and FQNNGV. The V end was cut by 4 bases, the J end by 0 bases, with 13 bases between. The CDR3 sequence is CASSSLQGSSYEQYF. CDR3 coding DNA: TGTGCCAGCAGCTCCCTTCAGGGGAGCTCCTACGAGCAGTACTTC.

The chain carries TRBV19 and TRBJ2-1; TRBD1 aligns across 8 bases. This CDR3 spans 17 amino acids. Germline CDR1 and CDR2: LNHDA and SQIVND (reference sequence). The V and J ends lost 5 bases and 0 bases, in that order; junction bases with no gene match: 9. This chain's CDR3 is CASSPRPGTGSYNEQFF. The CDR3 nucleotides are TGTGCCAGTAGTCCACGACCCGGGACAGGCTCCTACAATGAGCAGTTCTTC.

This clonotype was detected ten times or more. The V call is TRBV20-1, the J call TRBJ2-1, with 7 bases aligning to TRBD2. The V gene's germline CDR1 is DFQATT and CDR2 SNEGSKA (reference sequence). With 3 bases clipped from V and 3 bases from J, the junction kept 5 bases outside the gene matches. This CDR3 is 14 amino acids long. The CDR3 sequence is CSASRAGVYNEQFF. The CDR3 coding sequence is TGCAGTGCTAGCCGGGCGGGAGTCTACAATGAGCAGTTCTTC.

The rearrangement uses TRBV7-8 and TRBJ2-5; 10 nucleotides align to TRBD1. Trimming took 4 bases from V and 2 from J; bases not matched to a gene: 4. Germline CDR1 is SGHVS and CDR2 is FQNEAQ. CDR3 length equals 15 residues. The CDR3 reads CASSSGTGAQETQYF. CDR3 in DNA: TGTGCCAGCAGCTCCGGGACAGGGGCTCAAGAGACCCAGTACTTC. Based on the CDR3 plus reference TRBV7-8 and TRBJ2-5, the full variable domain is GAGVSQSPRYKVAKRGQDVALRCDPISGHVSLFWYQQALGQGPEFLTYFQNEAQLDKSGLPSDRFFAERPEGSVSTLKIQRTQQEDSAVYLCASSSGTGAQETQYFGPGTRLLVL.

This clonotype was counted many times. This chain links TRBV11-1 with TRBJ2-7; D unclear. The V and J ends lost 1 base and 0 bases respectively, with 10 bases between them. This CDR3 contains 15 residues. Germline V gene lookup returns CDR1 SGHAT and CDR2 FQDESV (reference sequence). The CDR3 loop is CASSLGTSSSYEQYF. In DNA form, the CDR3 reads TGTGCCAGCAGCTTAGGGACGTCGAGCTCCTACGAGCAGTACTTC. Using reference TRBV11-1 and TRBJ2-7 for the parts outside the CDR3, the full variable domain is EAEVAQSPRYKITEKSQAVAFWCDPISGHATLYWYRQILGQGPELLVQFQDESVVDDSQLPKDRFSAERLKGVDSTLKIQPAELGDSAMYLCASSLGTSSSYEQYFGPGTRLTVT.

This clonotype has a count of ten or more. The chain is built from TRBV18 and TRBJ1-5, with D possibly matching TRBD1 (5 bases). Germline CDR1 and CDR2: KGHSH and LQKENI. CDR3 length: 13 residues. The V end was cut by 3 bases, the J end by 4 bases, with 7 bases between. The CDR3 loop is CASSPAGNQPQHF. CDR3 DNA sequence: TGTGCCAGCTCACCCGCAGGGAATCAGCCCCAGCATTTT.

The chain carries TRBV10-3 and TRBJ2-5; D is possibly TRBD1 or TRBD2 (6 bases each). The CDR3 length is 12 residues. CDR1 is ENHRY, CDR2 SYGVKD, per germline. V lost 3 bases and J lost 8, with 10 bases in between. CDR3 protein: CAISEGGGTQYF. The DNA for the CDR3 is TGTGCCATCAGTGAAGGGGGAGGAACCCAGTACTTC.

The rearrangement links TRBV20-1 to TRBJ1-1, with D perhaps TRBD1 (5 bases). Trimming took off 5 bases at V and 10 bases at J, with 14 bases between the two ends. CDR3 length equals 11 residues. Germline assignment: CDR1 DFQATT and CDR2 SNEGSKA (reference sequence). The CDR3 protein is CSAPSPGAAFF. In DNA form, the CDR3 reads TGCAGTGCTCCCTCGCCCGGGGCAGCTTTCTTT.

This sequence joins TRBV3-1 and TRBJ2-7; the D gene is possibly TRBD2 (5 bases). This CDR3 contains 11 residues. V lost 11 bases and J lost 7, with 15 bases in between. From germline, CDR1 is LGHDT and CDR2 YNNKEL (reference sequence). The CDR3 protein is CAPSRGMEQYF. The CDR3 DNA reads TGTGCCCCCAGCCGGGGTATGGAGCAGTACTTC.

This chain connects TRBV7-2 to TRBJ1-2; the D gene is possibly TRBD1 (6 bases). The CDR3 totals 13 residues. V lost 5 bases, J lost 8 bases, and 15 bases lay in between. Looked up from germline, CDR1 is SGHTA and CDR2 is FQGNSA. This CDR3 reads CASSPRTVEGYTF. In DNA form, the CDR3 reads TGTGCCAGCAGCCCCAGGACAGTTGAGGGCTACACCTTC.

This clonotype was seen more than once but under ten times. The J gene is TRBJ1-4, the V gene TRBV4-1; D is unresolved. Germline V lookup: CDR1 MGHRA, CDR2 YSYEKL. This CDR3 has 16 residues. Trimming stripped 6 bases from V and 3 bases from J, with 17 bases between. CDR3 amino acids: CASSPSPGLPNEKLFF. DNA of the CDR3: TGCGCCAGCAGTCCCAGTCCGGGCCTACCTAATGAAAAACTGTTTTTT.